Below are 23 T cell receptor beta chains sequenced from a single sample in a study of T cells after yellow fever vaccination (dated by TCRdb to about 2019). Library method: 5' RACE. Sequenced using an Illumina HiSeq 2500. TCRdb trimmed the raw reads at Q25, called clones with MiXCR and kept productive beta chains. Entries that share a CDR3 protein sequence are merged under the most common genes and DNA. The sample has approximately 550,000 distinct CDR3 sequences on record, around 21% of them singletons. Around an eighth of the sample is in the top ten clones. The treatment or condition label of this sample denotes: live attenuated yellow fever vaccine strain. The sequences come from PBMCs, collected 15 days after the yellow fever booster vaccination. Every receptor here comes from a man younger than 40 who received the YFV17D yellow fever vaccine.

In DNA form, the CDR3 reads TGCAGCGTTGTGGGCAGTCCCTACGAGCAGTACTTC. Translation gives CSVVGSPYEQYF. The gene calls are TRBV29-1 and TRBJ2-7; D gene ambiguous. V gave up 4 bases and J gave up 2 bases, with 9 bases separating them. Germline V gene lookup returns CDR1 SQVTM and CDR2 ANQGSEA. CDR3 length equals 12 residues.

This clonotype was counted only a few times. This chain uses TRBV25-1 with TRBJ2-7, with 11 bases aligning to TRBD1. Trimming removed 0 bases from V and 4 bases from J; junction bases left unmatched: 8. The CDR3 loop spans 17 amino acids. CDR1 and CDR2 from the germline V gene are MGHDK and SYGVNS. The CDR3 protein is CASSEYPGTGGKYEQYF. CDR3 nucleotide sequence: TGTGCCAGCAGTGAATACCCGGGGACAGGGGGAAAATACGAGCAGTACTTC.

V gene TRBV20-1 combines with J gene TRBJ2-7; TRBD1 aligns across 7 bases. This CDR3 is built from 15 residues. In germline, CDR1 is DFQATT, CDR2 SNEGSKA (reference sequence). With 4 bases clipped from V and 3 bases from J, the junction kept 12 bases outside the gene matches. CDR3 sequence (DNA): TGCAGTGCTATCGATTACAGGGGTATCGACTACGAGCAGTACTTC. As protein: CSAIDYRGIDYEQYF.

This clonotype appeared a few times. This chain links TRBV12-3 or TRBV12-4 with TRBJ2-2; tentative D call: TRBD2 (6 bases). The CDR3 spans 16 residues. The ends were cut back, 3 bases at V and 7 bases at J, with 18 bases in the middle. As DNA, the CDR3 is TGTGCCAGCAGTTTCCTCCCCCCGGGAGCGGGCGGGGAGCTGTTTTTT. Encoded protein: CASSFLPPGAGGELFF.

The chain's CDR3 is CASSQGQSSYNEQFF. The CDR3 nucleotides are TGCGCCAGCAGCCAGGGACAGAGCTCCTACAATGAGCAGTTCTTC. The chain combines TRBV5-1 with TRBJ2-1, with 7 bases identical to TRBD1. This CDR3 region has 15 residues. With V trimmed by 4 bases and J by 0 bases, 4 bases remained unmatched. Looked up from germline, CDR1 is SGHRS and CDR2 is YFSETQ.

This clonotype has a handful of counts. The chain joins TRBV12-3 or TRBV12-4 to TRBJ2-7, with 10 bases fitting TRBD2. Trimming at V came to 4 bases and at J to 7 bases, leaving 13 bases not matched to a gene. This CDR3 spans 16 amino acids. CDR3 coding DNA: TGTGCCAGCAGTTCCCTTTCTAGCGGGAGAAGGCAAGAGCAGTACTTC. It encodes CASSSLSSGRRQEQYF.

This sequence joins TRBV7-9 and TRBJ2-5; D is unclear. The germline V gene has CDR1 SEHNR and CDR2 FQNEAQ (reference sequence). CDR3 length equals 14 residues. V was cut by 1 base and J by 4 bases, with 10 bases left in between. CDR3 sequence: CASSLDGNRETQYF. The CDR3 coding sequence is TGTGCCAGCAGCTTAGATGGCAATCGAGAGACCCAGTACTTC.

The CDR3 bases are TGTGCCATCAGTCGACAGGGTTCAGAGACCCAGTACTTC. This gives the protein CAISRQGSETQYF. This chain joins TRBV10-3 and TRBJ2-5; 7 positions agree with TRBD1. The CDR3 contains 13 residues. Losses at the gene ends were 5 bases for V and 4 bases for J; bases not matched to a gene: 4. Germline V gene sequence: CDR1 ENHRY, CDR2 SYGVKD.

This clonotype was counted between two and nine times. The genes are TRBV11-2 and TRBJ1-3, with D perhaps TRBD1 (5 bases). This CDR3 spans 14 amino acids. Germline lookup yields CDR1 SGHAT and CDR2 FQNNGV. The ends were cut back, 8 bases at V and 0 bases at J, with 11 bases in the middle. CDR3 nucleotide sequence: TGTGCCAGCTCTGGGGCCAGCTCTGGAAACACCATATATTTT. The encoded protein is CASSGASSGNTIYF.

This clonotype has only a few counts. The chain is built from TRBV20-1 and TRBJ2-1; a weak D match, TRBD2 (6 bases). Trimming took off 1 base at V and 2 bases at J, with 9 bases between the two ends. The CDR3 is 14 amino acids. Germline V CDR1 and CDR2: DFQATT, SNEGSKA (reference sequence). The CDR3 protein is CSARARDTYNEQFF. The CDR3 nucleotides read TGCAGTGCTAGAGCGCGGGATACCTACAATGAGCAGTTCTTC.

This clonotype is a singleton in its sample. The chain links TRBV10-3 to TRBJ2-7; the match to TRBD2 covers 7 bases. The J segment lost 2 bases and the V segment lost 6 bases, leaving 16 bases of the junction unmatched. CDR1 ENHRY and CDR2 SYGVKD come from the germline V gene. The CDR3 totals 17 residues. The CDR3 sequence: CAISYTAGGGGTYEQYF. The CDR3 DNA reads as TGTGCCATCAGCTACACGGCTGGGGGGGGAGGGACCTACGAGCAGTACTTC.

This clonotype was seen a few times. The V and J genes are TRBV7-8 and TRBJ2-1; maybe TRBD2 (7 bases). Germline V gives CDR1 SGHVS, CDR2 FQNEAQ. Trimming pared 4 bases from V and 6 bases from J, leaving 19 bases between. This CDR3 comprises 16 residues. The CDR3 reads CASSSEGGDASNEQFF. DNA of the CDR3: TGTGCCAGCAGCTCAGAGGGGGGGGACGCTAGCAATGAGCAGTTCTTC.

This clonotype was observed a few times. The genes are TRBV29-1 and TRBJ1-2; D uncertain. The CDR3 totals 11 residues. Trimming removed 2 bases from V and 6 bases from J, with 7 bases in between. Germline lookup yields CDR1 SQVTM and CDR2 ANQGSEA. In nucleotides, the CDR3 is TGCAGCGTTGAAAAGGGAAATGGCTACACCTTC. It specifies CSVEKGNGYTF.

This clonotype was detected a few times. This chain links TRBV15 with TRBJ1-5, with TRBD1 identical over 7 bases. V shed 3 bases, J shed 0 bases, and the junction held 5 bases outside the gene matches. Germline V gene lookup returns CDR1 LNHNV and CDR2 YYDKDF (reference sequence). The CDR3 totals 16 residues. The CDR3 DNA reads as TGTGCCACCAGCAGCCAGGGGGTCTTTAGCAATCAGCCCCAGCATTTT. This codes for CATSSQGVFSNQPQHF.

This clonotype has just a few counts. V usage is TRBV18 and J usage is TRBJ1-6; D is uncertain. The germline V and J ends were trimmed by 3 bases and 6 bases, with 18 bases remaining between them. Germline CDR1 reads KGHSH; CDR2 reads LQKENI. The CDR3 is 17 amino acids. For the CDR3, the DNA is TGTGCCAGCTCACCTATCTTCCTGGGAATCGGTAATTCACCCCTCCACTTT. Protein product: CASSPIFLGIGNSPLHF.

The gene calls are TRBV21-1 and TRBJ2-4. TRBV21-1 is designated a pseudogene. CDR3 size: 13 residues. CDR3 coding DNA: TGTGCCAGCAGGACTCGGGCATCAAACATTCAGTACTTC. Encoded protein: CASRTRASNIQYF.

The chain uses TRBV2 and TRBJ2-7, with 8 bases that match TRBD2. Per germline, CDR1 SNHLY and CDR2 FYNNEI. The CDR3 contains 14 residues. J was trimmed by 5 bases and V by 8 bases; bases with no gene match: 11. The CDR3 loop reads CASRLREGQNEQYF. The CDR3 DNA follows: TGTGCCAGCCGACTACGGGAGGGGCAAAACGAGCAGTACTTC.

The V and J genes are TRBV4-3 and TRBJ2-1; 7 positions agree with TRBD2. Germline values: CDR1 LGHNA, CDR2 YSLEER. V trimming: 1 base; J trimming: 9 bases; junction bases outside the gene matches: 6. The CDR3 consists of 14 residues. The DNA of the CDR3 is TGCGCCAGCAGCCAAGTTGGCGGGAGTGGTGAGCAGTTCTTC. This sequence encodes CASSQVGGSGEQFF.

Only a few counts were recorded for this clonotype. V gene TRBV12-3 or TRBV12-4 combines with J gene TRBJ1-1, with 7 bases lining up with TRBD1. The CDR3 spans 14 residues. The ends lost 4 bases at V and 1 base at J; junction bases unmatched: 3. The CDR3 region has the DNA TGTGCCAGCAGTTGGGACAGAAAGAACACTGAAGCTTTCTTT. As protein: CASSWDRKNTEAFF.

The rearrangement joins TRBV29-1 to TRBJ2-5; 11 bases align to TRBD2. Germline V gives CDR1 SQVTM, CDR2 ANQGSEA. J gave up 4 bases and V 6 bases, and 7 bases lay outside the gene matches. The CDR3 is 14 residues long. CDR3 amino acids: CSVGGTSGLETQYF. For the CDR3, the DNA is TGCAGCGTGGGCGGGACTAGCGGTTTAGAGACCCAGTACTTC.

This clonotype was seen a few times. The rearrangement links TRBV6-2 or TRBV6-3 to TRBJ1-2, with D possibly being TRBD1 (5 bases). The length of the CDR3 is 13 residues. CDR1 MNHEY and CDR2 SVGEGT come from the germline V gene. The ends were cut back, 10 bases at V and 1 base at J, with 13 bases in the middle. CDR3 residues: CATRLDSNYGYTF. The CDR3 region has the DNA TGTGCCACCAGACTCGACAGTAACTATGGCTACACCTTC.

This clonotype has only a few counts. The rearrangement uses TRBV11-2 and TRBJ2-3; 9 positions match TRBD2. Germline V CDR1 and CDR2: SGHAT, FQNNGV. J lost 2 bases, V lost 1 base, and 16 bases had no gene match. This CDR3 region has 20 residues. CDR3 nucleotide sequence: TGTGCCAGCAGCTTAGTCCCCGGGGGCGGGAGGGGGGCCAACACAGATACGCAGTATTTT. As protein: CASSLVPGGGRGANTDTQYF.

This clonotype showed up just a few times. Written as DNA, the CDR3 is TGCAGCGTTGTTCCGAGGGGACCCTTGAATGAGCAGTTCTTC. Protein product: CSVVPRGPLNEQFF. J is TRBJ2-1 and V is TRBV29-1; D assignment may be TRBD1 or TRBD2 (5 bases each). Between the trimmed V and J ends, which lost 4 bases and 7 bases, there was a span of 17 bases. CDR3 length: 14 residues. Germline CDR1 and CDR2: SQVTM and ANQGSEA.